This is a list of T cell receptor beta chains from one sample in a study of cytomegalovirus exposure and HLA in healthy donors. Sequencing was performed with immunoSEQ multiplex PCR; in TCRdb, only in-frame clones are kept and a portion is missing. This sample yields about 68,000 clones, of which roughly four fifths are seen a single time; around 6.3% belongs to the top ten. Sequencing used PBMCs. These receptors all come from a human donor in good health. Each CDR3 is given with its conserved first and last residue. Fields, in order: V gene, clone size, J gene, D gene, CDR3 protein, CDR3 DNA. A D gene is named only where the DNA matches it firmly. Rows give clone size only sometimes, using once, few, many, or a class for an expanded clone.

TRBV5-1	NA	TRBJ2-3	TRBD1	CASSIQGVTSTDTQYF	TGCGCCAGCAGCATACAGGGGGTTACTAGCACAGATACGCAGTATTTT
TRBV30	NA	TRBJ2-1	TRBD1	CAYTGGTEQFF	TGTGCCTACACAGGGGGCACTGAGCAGTTCTTC
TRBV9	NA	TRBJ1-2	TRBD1	CASSLTGVGYGYTF	TGTGCCAGCAGCCTCACAGGGGTAGGGTATGGCTACACCTTC
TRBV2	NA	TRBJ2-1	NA	CASTKNPPTRMNEQFF	TGTGCCAGCACAAAGAACCCCCCGACTAGGATGAATGAGCAGTTCTTC
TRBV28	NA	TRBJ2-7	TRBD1	CASSWGTGDYEQYF	TGTGCCAGCAGTTGGGGGACAGGGGACTACGAGCAGTACTTC
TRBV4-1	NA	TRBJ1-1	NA	CASSTQDRANTEAFF	TGCGCCAGCAGCACCCAAGACAGAGCAAACACTGAAGCTTTCTTT
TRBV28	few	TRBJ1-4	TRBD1	CASSQTGATNEKLFF	TGTGCCAGCAGTCAAACAGGGGCAACTAATGAAAAACTGTTTTTT
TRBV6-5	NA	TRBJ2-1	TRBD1	CASSRGDRVYNEQFF	TGTGCCAGCAGTAGAGGGGACAGGGTCTACAATGAGCAGTTCTTC
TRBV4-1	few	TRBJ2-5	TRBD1	CASSQGTGTEETQYF	TGCGCCAGCAGCCAAGGGACAGGGACGGAAGAGACCCAGTACTTC
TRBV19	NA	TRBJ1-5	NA	CASRQGLPGNQPQHF	TGTGCCAGTAGGCAGGGGCTCCCAGGCAATCAGCCCCAGCATTTT
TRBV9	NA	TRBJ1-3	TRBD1	CASSQGDRGTSGNTIYF	TGTGCCAGCAGCCAGGGGGACAGGGGGACCTCTGGAAACACCATATATTTT
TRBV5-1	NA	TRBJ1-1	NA	CASSLTGKNTEAFF	TGCGCCAGCAGTTTAACAGGGAAGAACACTGAAGCTTTCTTT
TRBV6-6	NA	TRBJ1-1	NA	CASRQKPEAFF	TGTGCCAGCAGACAGAAGCCTGAAGCTTTCTTT
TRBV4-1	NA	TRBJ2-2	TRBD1	CATDRGTGELFF	TGCGCCACGGACAGGGGGACCGGGGAGCTGTTTTTT
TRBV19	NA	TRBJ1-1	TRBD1	CATGQGPNTEAFF	TGTGCCACGGGACAGGGACCGAACACTGAAGCTTTCTTT
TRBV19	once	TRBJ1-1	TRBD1	CASSKDREFEAEAFF	TGTGCCAGTAGTAAGGACAGGGAATTCGAAGCTGAAGCTTTCTTT
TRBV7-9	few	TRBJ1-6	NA	CASSLEGLPLHF	TGTGCCAGCAGCTTAGAGGGGCTACCCCTCCACTTT
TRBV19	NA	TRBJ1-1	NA	CASSPVNTEAFF	TGTGCCAGTAGCCCGGTGAACACTGAAGCTTTCTTT
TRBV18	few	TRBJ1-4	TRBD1	CASSPPGQQNEKLFF	TGTGCCAGCTCACCGCCGGGACAGCAAAATGAAAAACTGTTTTTT
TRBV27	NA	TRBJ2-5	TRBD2	CASTDRGGGAETQYF	TGTGCCAGCACCGATCGGGGCGGGGGAGCAGAGACCCAGTACTTC